This passage covers 18 T cell receptor beta chains from one sample sequenced in a study of T cells in women clearing cervical HPV infection. Using immunoSEQ multiplex PCR, the repertoire was profiled, and TCRdb retains in-frame clones only, with some absent. The sample holds under 45,000 clones. The sequenced material came from blood buffy coat. The origin of the receptors is a woman aged 18-70 years with a cervical HPV16 infection that either progressed to CIN3+ or cleared (not recorded which).

As for this clone: The read ends 3 residues early relative to the CDR3; the germline J gene fills the gap. The chain links TRBV7-3 to TRBJ2-7, with D uncertain. Germline loops: CDR1 SGHTA, CDR2 FQGTGA. Trimming cost V 1 base and J 6 bases, with 10 bases left between them. The CDR3 spans 13 residues. Partial CDR3 DNA: TGTGCCAGCAGCTTAAATAGAAAGGGCGAG. Translating gives CASSLNRKGE. The CDR3 reads in full as CASSLNRKGEQYF.

Remarks on this clone: The read ends 3 residues before the CDR3 terminus; that terminus is restored from the germline J gene. The rearrangement uses TRBV2 and TRBJ2-3; D gene ambiguous. Trimming took off 4 bases at V and 0 bases at J, with 14 bases between the two ends. Germline V gene data show CDR1 as SNHLY and CDR2 as FYNNEI. This CDR3 is built from 16 residues. This CDR3 is CASSVDPTASTDTQYF. CDR3 DNA (partial): TGTGCCAGCAGTGTGGATCCGACTGCTAGCACAGATACG.

For this clone: Read coverage stops 3 residues before the CDR3 terminus; the germline J gene supplies the remainder. The chain uses TRBV19 and TRBJ1-1; D possibly corresponds to TRBD1 (5 bases). The CDR3 sequence is 14 residues long. Germline values: CDR1 LNHDA, CDR2 SQIVND (reference sequence). V lost 8 bases and J 3 bases, leaving 16 bases between the germline ends. CDR3 DNA (partial): TGTGCCAGTGCCAGGGTGGCCTGGGACACTGAA. Translation gives CASARVAWDTE. The full CDR3 protein reads CASARVAWDTEAFF.

The sequenced CDR3 bases are TGTGCCAGCAGCTTAGCGACTAGCGGGAGTGAGACG. As protein: CASSLATSGSET. The complete CDR3 sequence is CASSLATSGSETQYF. This rearrangement joins TRBV7-7 to TRBJ2-3; 12 nucleotides agree with TRBD2. The CDR3 end is not reached by the read, which stops 3 residues before it; the germline J gene fills it in. Looked up from germline, CDR1 is SSHAT and CDR2 is FNYEAQ (reference sequence). This CDR3 contains 15 residues.

Notes on this clone: The read falls 3 residues short of the CDR3 end, and the missing part is taken from the germline J gene. The V and J genes are TRBV19 and TRBJ1-6; possibly TRBD1 for D (5 bases). In germline, CDR1 is LNHDA, CDR2 SQIVND (reference sequence). The CDR3 has 13 amino acids. Between the trimmed V and J ends, which lost 6 bases and 5 bases, there was a span of 8 bases. This CDR3 is CASSREDNSPLHF. The part of the CDR3 DNA that was read is TGTGCCAGTAGCAGGGAAGATAATTCACCC. The full variable domain, rest sourced from reference TRBV19 and TRBJ1-6, is DGGITQSPKYLFRKEGQNVTLSCEQNLNHDAMYWYRQDPGQGLRLIYYSQIVNDFQKGDIAEGYSVSREKKESFPLTVTSAQKNPTAFYLCASSREDNSPLHFGNGTRLTVT.

With regard to this clone: Sequencing ends 3 residues short of the CDR3 end; the germline J gene provides the rest. The V and J genes are TRBV20-1 and TRBJ2-3, with TRBD2 identical over 12 bases. The CDR3 totals 17 residues. V shed 3 bases and J 0 bases; nucleotides not matched to a gene: 7. Germline lookup yields CDR1 DFQATT and CDR2 SNEGSKA (reference sequence). The CDR3 sequence: CSASPGLAGSSTDTQYF. CDR3 bases read: TGCAGTGCTAGCCCGGGACTAGCGGGTTCTAGCACAGATACG.

Concerning this clone: The read comes to an end 3 residues before the CDR3 does, leaving the germline J gene to fill in the end. The chain carries TRBV7-2 and TRBJ1-4; D ambiguous. Germline CDR1 and CDR2: SGHTA and FQGNSA. CDR3 size: 13 residues. Trimming cost V 5 bases and J 3 bases, with 7 bases left between them. The CDR3 sequence is CASSPRANEKLFF. Partial CDR3 DNA: TGTGCCAGCAGCCCCCGGGCTAATGAAAAA.

To note about this clone: The read stops 3 residues short of the end of the CDR3; the missing end is completed from the germline J gene. The sample holds other DNA sequences that translate to the same CDR3. The gene calls are TRBV7-9 and TRBJ1-3; D remains ambiguous. Germline assignment: CDR1 SEHNR and CDR2 FQNEAQ (reference sequence). V gave up 1 base and J gave up 4 bases, with 11 bases separating them. CDR3 length: 15 amino acids. The DNA read from the CDR3 is TGTGCCAGCAGCTTAGAAGGCCGCACAGGAAACACC. Translation: CASSLEGRTGNT. The whole CDR3 protein is CASSLEGRTGNTIYF. The variable domain in full, completed from reference TRBV7-9 and TRBJ1-3, reads DTGVSQNPRHKITKRGQNVTFRCDPISEHNRLYWYRQTLGQGPEFLTYFQNEAQLEKSRLLSDRFSAERPKGSFSTLEIQRTEQGDSAMYLCASSLEGRTGNTIYFGEGSWLTVV.

Points on this clone: The read ends 3 residues before the CDR3 terminus; that terminus is restored from the germline J gene. V gene TRBV19 combines with J gene TRBJ2-3; the match to TRBD2 covers 13 bases. V gave up 7 bases and J gave up 7 bases; unmatched junction bases: 8. This CDR3 comprises 15 residues. CDR1 and CDR2 from the germline V gene are LNHDA and SQIVND (reference sequence). The CDR3: CASTSLAGGPNTQYF. Incomplete CDR3 DNA: TGTGCCAGTACCTCACTAGCGGGGGGGCCGAATACG.

As to this clone: The read comes to an end 3 residues before the CDR3 does, leaving the germline J gene to fill in the end. This chain connects TRBV19 to TRBJ2-1, with 10 bases lining up with TRBD2. From germline, CDR1 is LNHDA and CDR2 SQIVND (reference sequence). The junction had 9 bases not matched to a gene; V was cut back by 7 bases and J by 6 bases. The CDR3 contains 15 residues. CDR3 bases read: TGTGCCAGTACTCGCCTAGCGGGGGCTCGCAATGAG. Its protein is CASTRLAGARNE. The entire CDR3 protein reads CASTRLAGARNEQFF.

Points on this clone: The read gets to within 3 residues of the CDR3 end, and the germline J gene fills in the rest. The rearrangement links TRBV30 to TRBJ2-4; TRBD2 aligns across 7 bases. Germline CDR1 and CDR2: GTSNPN and SVGIG (reference sequence). The CDR3 is made up of 15 amino acids. The sequenced part of the CDR3 DNA is TGTGCCTGGAGTGTGCCCCCTAAAGTCCCGGGGGGT. Amino acids: CAWSVPPKVPGG. The whole CDR3 protein is CAWSVPPKVPGGQYF.

By frequency, this clone registers medium-sized. The read terminates 3 residues ahead of where the CDR3 ends, so the germline J gene completes it. The gene calls are TRBV7-3 and TRBJ2-3, with 7 bases lining up with TRBD2. The CDR3 consists of 17 residues. Germline trimming cut 0 bases from V and 2 bases from J; bases unmatched to any gene: 8. From germline, CDR1 is SGHTA and CDR2 FQGTGA. CDR3 residues: CASSLTPKRGLTDTQYF. Incomplete CDR3 DNA: TGTGCCAGCAGCTTAACTCCCAAGCGGGGACTCACAGATACG.

The CDR3 here is CAWSGAGNYEQYF. CDR3 bases read: TGTGCCTGGAGCGGAGCGGGGAACTACGAG. V is TRBV30 and J is TRBJ2-7; 7 positions match TRBD2. The missing CDR3 end, 3 residues past where the read stops, is filled in from the germline J gene. The germline CDR1 and CDR2 sequences are GTSNPN and SVGIG (reference sequence). The CDR3 has 13 residues. The V and J ends lost 3 bases and 3 bases, in that order; junction bases with no gene match: 5.

About this clone itself: Coverage ceases 3 residues before the CDR3 finishes, and the germline J gene fills in the end. V usage is TRBV10-2 and J usage is TRBJ2-2; D may be TRBD1 (5 bases). Germline CDR1 is WSHSY and CDR2 is SAAADI. The germline V and J ends were trimmed by 9 bases and 0 bases, with 11 bases remaining between them. The CDR3 extends over 14 amino acids. The DNA read from the CDR3 is TGCGCCAGTACCGACAGCGCGAACACCGGGGAG. Its protein is CASTDSANTGE. The whole CDR3 protein is CASTDSANTGELFF.

As concerns this clone: The read gets to within 3 residues of the CDR3 end, and the germline J gene fills in the rest. The chain joins TRBV6-1 to TRBJ2-3, with TRBD1 as a possible D gene (6 bases). Germline V CDR1 and CDR2: MNHNS, SASEGT. The CDR3 has 15 residues. The CDR3 DNA, read in part, is TGTGCCAGCAGTGAAGTCAGGGGAAGCAATCAGCCG. Protein sequence: CASSEVRGSNQP. The whole CDR3 reads CASSEVRGSNQPQYF.

Note on this clone: The read terminates 3 residues before the CDR3 end, so the remaining end is supplied by the germline J gene. V and J are TRBV18 and TRBJ1-2; D is unresolved. Germline CDR1 and CDR2: KGHSH and LQKENI. This CDR3 comprises 14 residues. The sequenced part of the CDR3 DNA is TGTGCCAGCTCACCATTTAGCGGGAGCAATGAC. This translates into CASSPFSGSND. The full CDR3 reads CASSPFSGSNDYTF.

About this clone: From the germline J gene comes the end of the CDR3, since the read stops 3 residues before it. V is TRBV5-6 and J is TRBJ1-1; the D is unclear. The CDR3 has 12 residues. Trimming left V 6 bases short and J 1 base short, with 7 bases between. CDR1 and CDR2 from the germline V gene are SGHDT and YYEEEE. This chain's CDR3 is CASTAGNTEAFF. Partial CDR3 DNA: TGTGCCAGCACCGCGGGGAACACTGAA.

For this clone: Coverage ceases 3 residues before the CDR3 finishes, and the germline J gene fills in the end. Other nucleotide sequences in the sample specify the same CDR3. The rearrangement joins TRBV7-9 to TRBJ1-2, with 10 bases aligning to TRBD1. The germline V gene has CDR1 SEHNR and CDR2 FQNEAQ (reference sequence). The CDR3 has 14 residues. CDR3 residues: CASSLDRGQGGYTF. The covered CDR3 bases are TGTGCCAGCAGCCTTGACAGGGGGCAAGGGGGA.